The clone carrying this T cell receptor beta chain came up many times. The sample comes from a study of Graves' ophthalmopathy and Graves' hyperthyroidism. This CDR3 is built from 11 residues. Trimming cost V 1 base and J 3 bases, with 1 base left between them. Germline V gives CDR1 ENHRY, CDR2 SYGVKD. From RNA, the CDR3 regions of TCR beta chains were amplified and sequenced. The first round was an RT-PCR with HTBI primers, and the second round was a multiplex PCR. TCRdb re-derived calls from the multiplex PCR reads in MiXCR, one entry per CDR3 protein. The repertoire holds a few hundred thousand distinct CDR3 sequences, approximately 18% seen once, with 2.4% in the top ten.

Specimen: peripheral blood. This sequence originates from an adult woman with stable Graves' hyperthyroidism. The chain couples TRBV10-3 to TRBJ2-7, with D unclear. Here the CDR3 reads CAISEFYEQYF. CDR3 in DNA: TGTGCCATCAGTGAGTTCTACGAGCAGTACTTC.